The 32 T cell receptor beta chains below all came from one sample that was sequenced in a study of blood T cell repertoires in COVID-19. Method: immunoSEQ multiplex PCR; TCRdb's copy keeps in-frame clones and lacks some. The repertoire holds 130,000 to 150,000 clones, with roughly 84% as singletons. What was sequenced was PBMCs or T cells enriched from blood (not recorded which). The receptors were gathered from a woman between 45 and 65 years old who had been exposed to COVID-19.

The chain carries TRBV9 and TRBJ2-1; 7 bases match TRBD1. With V trimmed by 3 bases and J by 7 bases, 7 bases remained unmatched. The CDR3 is 14 amino acids. Germline values: CDR1 SGDLS, CDR2 YYNGEE. The CDR3 protein is CASSAYRGANEQFF. CDR3 bases: TGTGCCAGCAGCGCCTACAGGGGAGCGAATGAGCAGTTCTTC.

The gene calls are TRBV14 and TRBJ2-2; possible D gene TRBD1, 6 bases. This CDR3 region has 16 residues. Per the germline V gene, CDR1 is SGHDN and CDR2 is FVKESK. The V end was cut by 1 base, the J end by 4 bases, with 13 bases between. CDR3 protein: CASSQGTGIGTGELFF. CDR3 sequence (DNA): TGTGCCAGCAGCCAAGGTACAGGGATAGGCACCGGGGAGCTGTTTTTT.

This chain connects TRBV10-3 to TRBJ1-5; TRBD1 matches 7 bases. CDR3 length: 15 amino acids. Per germline, CDR1 ENHRY and CDR2 SYGVKD. Trimming removed 0 bases from V and 6 bases from J; junction bases left unmatched: 5. DNA for the CDR3: TGTGCCATCAGTGAGTCACGACAGGGCGGTCAGCCCCAGCATTTT. Residues: CAISESRQGGQPQHF.

In its sample, this clone was seen a few times. This chain joins TRBV3-1 (or the pseudogene TRBV3-2) and TRBJ2-7, with 9 positions matching TRBD2. The CDR3 is made up of 16 amino acids. In germline, CDR1 is LGHDT, CDR2 YNNKEL (reference sequence). Unmatched junction bases numbered 6, after V lost 0 bases and J lost 3 bases. CDR3 nucleotides: TGTGCCAGCAGCCAAGATGGAACTAGCGGGTTCTACGAGCAGTACTTC. Protein product: CASSQDGTSGFYEQYF.

This sequence joins TRBV10-3 and TRBJ1-2, with TRBD1 as a possible D gene (6 bases). Germline CDR1 and CDR2: ENHRY and SYGVKD. V lost 0 bases to trimming and J lost 13 bases, with 12 bases between them. The CDR3 totals 12 residues. The CDR3 spells CAISESIQGPTF. The CDR3 DNA is TGTGCCATCAGTGAGTCGATCCAGGGGCCCACCTTC.

As concerns this clone: Other DNA sequences in the same sample also yield this CDR3. The chain carries TRBV10-3 and TRBJ1-1; D remains ambiguous. V gave up 4 bases and J gave up 1 base, with 7 bases separating them. The CDR3 has 13 residues. CDR1 is ENHRY, CDR2 SYGVKD, per germline. The CDR3 sequence is CAISGRRNTEAFF. The CDR3 DNA is TGTGCCATCAGTGGGAGACGGAACACTGAAGCTTTCTTT.

This clone was detected a few times. This chain uses TRBV30 with TRBJ2-1; a possible D gene is TRBD1 (6 bases). CDR3 length: 12 amino acids. V shed 5 bases and J shed 5 bases, with 10 bases lying between them. Germline CDR1 GTSNPN, CDR2 SVGIG (reference sequence). The CDR3 sequence: CAWGRGNNEQFF. As DNA, the CDR3 is TGTGCCTGGGGCAGGGGCAACAATGAGCAGTTCTTC.

The chain is built from TRBV27 and TRBJ2-7, with D hard to call. The CDR3 length is 12 residues. Trimming stripped 8 bases from V and 4 bases from J, with 12 bases between. Germline V gives CDR1 MNHEY, CDR2 SMNVEV (reference sequence). CDR3 sequence (DNA): TGTGCCAGCGGAGCCGTAGCTTACGAGCAGTACTTC. This sequence encodes CASGAVAYEQYF.

The V gene is TRBV12-2, the J gene TRBJ2-5; the table names TRBD1, a call not compared with the DNA. TRBV12-2 is tagged as a pseudogene. This CDR3 spans 18 amino acids. The CDR3 protein is CASRLEGPGQGVQETQYF. The DNA of the CDR3 is TGTGCAAGTCGCTTAGAGGGCCCAGGACAGGGGGTTCAAGAGACCCAGTACTTC.

This chain uses TRBV25-1 with TRBJ1-1; weak D call: TRBD1 (6 bases). The CDR3 loop spans 15 amino acids. Germline V CDR1 and CDR2: MGHDK, SYGVNS. The V end lost 6 bases, the J end lost 0 bases, and 14 bases lay between the germline ends. This CDR3 reads CASRGARVLNTEAFF. The CDR3 bases are TGTGCCAGCAGGGGGGCGAGGGTGTTGAACACTGAAGCTTTCTTT.

The chain carries TRBV7-9 and TRBJ2-1; weak D call: TRBD1 (6 bases). CDR1 is SEHNR and CDR2 is FQNEAQ in the germline V gene (reference sequence). The CDR3 runs 14 residues. V lost 3 bases to trimming and J lost 7 bases, with 13 bases between them. CDR3 amino acids: CASSFEGELNEQFF. The CDR3 DNA is TGTGCCAGCAGCTTTGAGGGGGAGTTGAATGAGCAGTTCTTC.

This clone was seen only a few times. This chain uses TRBV19 with TRBJ1-5, with 8 positions matching TRBD1. V was clipped by 5 bases and J by 7 bases; unmatched bases: 10. Germline lookup yields CDR1 LNHDA and CDR2 SQIVND (reference sequence). The CDR3 is 15 amino acids. CDR3: CASSSPGGGRQPQHF. The DNA for the CDR3 is TGTGCCAGTAGTTCCCCAGGGGGCGGGAGACAGCCCCAGCATTTT. Full variable domain (outside the CDR3, taken from reference TRBV19 and TRBJ1-5): DGGITQSPKYLFRKEGQNVTLSCEQNLNHDAMYWYRQDPGQGLRLIYYSQIVNDFQKGDIAEGYSVSREKKESFPLTVTSAQKNPTAFYLCASSSPGGGRQPQHFGDGTRLSIL.

The chain uses TRBV9 and TRBJ2-3, with D perhaps matching TRBD2 (5 bases). Trimming took off 0 bases at V and 0 bases at J, with 11 bases between the two ends. Germline V gene sequence: CDR1 SGDLS, CDR2 YYNGEE. The CDR3 loop spans 16 amino acids. Written as DNA, the CDR3 is TGTGCCAGCAGCGTAGGAGGGTTGGTTAGCACAGATACGCAGTATTTT. Protein product: CASSVGGLVSTDTQYF.

The chain has TRBV19 and TRBJ1-1; no clear D gene. CDR3 length: 10 amino acids. Trimming removed 10 bases at V and 7 bases at J, with 10 bases between. The germline V gene encodes CDR1 LNHDA and CDR2 SQIVND (reference sequence). CDR3 loop: CATGEGEAFF. CDR3 in DNA: TGTGCCACCGGCGAGGGTGAAGCTTTCTTT.

The V call is TRBV6-2 or TRBV6-3, the J call TRBJ2-7; 7 positions match TRBD1. The junction had 7 bases not matched to a gene; V was cut back by 5 bases and J by 0 bases. Germline loops: CDR1 MNHEY, CDR2 SVGEGT. This CDR3 has 15 residues. CDR3 sequence: CASSQPGGSSYEQYF. In nucleotides, the CDR3 is TGTGCCAGCAGTCAGCCAGGGGGATCCTCCTACGAGCAGTACTTC.

The chain links TRBV10-3 to TRBJ2-7; 12 bases are a match to TRBD2. This CDR3 has 14 residues. The V gene's germline CDR1 is ENHRY and CDR2 SYGVKD. The J segment lost 4 bases and the V segment lost 4 bases, leaving 2 bases of the junction unmatched. The CDR3 nucleotides read TGTGCCATCAGTGCTAGCGGGGGGGCATACGAGCAGTACTTC. Its translation: CAISASGGAYEQYF.

The rearrangement uses TRBV10-3 and TRBJ1-2; D is ambiguous. This CDR3 region has 14 residues. Between the trimmed V and J ends, which lost 0 bases and 6 bases, there was a span of 11 bases. Germline CDR1 and CDR2: ENHRY and SYGVKD. The CDR3 sequence: CAISESRPADGYTF. The CDR3 nucleotides are TGTGCCATCAGTGAGTCGCGACCGGCGGATGGCTACACCTTC.

This clone was counted only a few times. The chain is built from TRBV9 and TRBJ2-7, with D maybe TRBD1 (5 bases). From germline, CDR1 is SGDLS and CDR2 YYNGEE. V was cut by 0 bases and J by 5 bases, with 15 bases left in between. This CDR3 spans 15 amino acids. The CDR3 nucleotides read TGTGCCAGCAGCGTAGAGCAGGGTTTTGTAAACGAGCAGTACTTC. Amino acids: CASSVEQGFVNEQYF. The full variable domain, rest sourced from reference TRBV9 and TRBJ2-7, is DSGVTQTPKHLITATGQRVTLRCSPRSGDLSVYWYQQSLDQGLQFLIQYYNGEERAKGNILERFSAQQFPDLHSELNLSSLELGDSALYFCASSVEQGFVNEQYFGPGTRLTVT.

The chain combines TRBV27 with TRBJ1-5, with D perhaps matching TRBD1 (6 bases). The CDR3 extends over 15 amino acids. Germline V lookup: CDR1 MNHEY, CDR2 SMNVEV (reference sequence). V was trimmed by 6 bases and J by 1 base, leaving 13 bases between them. The CDR3 DNA follows: TGTGCCAGCAGCCACACAGGGTACAGCAATCAGCCCCAGCATTTT. It is translated as CASSHTGYSNQPQHF.

This chain uses TRBV5-1 with TRBJ1-2; TRBD1 aligns across 9 bases. The CDR3 has 14 amino acids. The ends lost 1 base at V and 8 bases at J; junction bases unmatched: 6. Germline CDR1 and CDR2: SGHRS and YFSETQ. CDR3 sequence reads: CASSLTGQGGGYTF. The CDR3 DNA reads as TGCGCCAGCAGCTTGACGGGACAGGGCGGAGGCTACACCTTC.

The chain joins TRBV6-6 to TRBJ2-5; D not resolved. CDR1 is MNHNY and CDR2 is SVGAGI in the germline V gene (reference sequence). There are 12 residues in the CDR3. The V end lost 6 bases, the J end lost 5 bases, and 10 bases lay between the germline ends. The chain's CDR3 is CASRNILETQYF. For the CDR3, the DNA is TGTGCCAGCAGAAACATTTTGGAGACCCAGTACTTC.

This chain uses TRBV7-9 with TRBJ1-1; a weak D match, TRBD1 (5 bases). The germline V gene has CDR1 SEHNR and CDR2 FQNEAQ (reference sequence). The germline V and J ends were trimmed by 1 base and 2 bases, with 11 bases remaining between them. The CDR3 sequence is 15 residues long. Written as DNA, the CDR3 is TGTGCCAGCAGCTTAGTAACAGGCGGAAACACTGAAGCTTTCTTT. Translated, it gives CASSLVTGGNTEAFF.

The chain is built from TRBV2 and TRBJ1-5, with TRBD1 matching 11 bases. In germline, CDR1 is SNHLY, CDR2 FYNNEI. The V segment lost 4 bases and the J segment 7 bases; nucleotides outside the gene matches: 6. The CDR3 has 15 amino acids. Here the CDR3 reads CASSGGTGGYQPQHF. CDR3 nucleotide sequence: TGTGCCAGCAGTGGGGGGACAGGGGGGTACCAGCCCCAGCATTTT.

This chain connects TRBV28 to TRBJ1-2; 7 positions match TRBD1. The germline V gene encodes CDR1 MDHEN and CDR2 SYDVKM. The CDR3 extends over 13 amino acids. The ends lost 3 bases at V and 8 bases at J; junction bases unmatched: 6. CDR3 residues: CASSFDRVRGYTF. In DNA form, the CDR3 reads TGTGCCAGCAGTTTTGACAGGGTCAGAGGCTACACCTTC.

This chain uses TRBV27 with TRBJ1-6, with D perhaps TRBD1 (5 bases). The germline CDR1 and CDR2 sequences are MNHEY and SMNVEV (reference sequence). There are 13 residues in the CDR3. V lost 5 bases, J lost 8 bases, and 10 bases lay in between. The CDR3 reads CASSLRDYSPLHF. In nucleotides, the CDR3 is TGTGCCAGCAGTCTACGGGACTATTCACCCCTCCACTTT.

J is TRBJ1-2 and V is TRBV19; TRBD1 might be the D (6 bases). Germline V CDR1 and CDR2: LNHDA, SQIVND (reference sequence). This CDR3 comprises 15 residues. Deletions cut 1 base from V and 6 bases from J, with 15 bases between. DNA of the CDR3: TGTGCCAGTAGTATAGCACCCACAGGGATGCATGGCTACACCTTC. Protein sequence: CASSIAPTGMHGYTF.

The table lists this clone with a few counts. The identical CDR3 is also encoded by other nucleotide sequences in the sample. The chain employs TRBV6-4 and TRBJ1-6; 9 nucleotides line up with TRBD1. Losses at the gene ends were 3 bases for V and 10 bases for J; bases not matched to a gene: 4. CDR3 length: 14 amino acids. Germline-derived CDR1 and CDR2 are MRHNA and SNTAGT. CDR3 sequence (DNA): TGTGCCAGCAGTGAAGGACAGGGGAGATCACCCCTCCACTTT. Its protein is CASSEGQGRSPLHF.

The chain is built from TRBV2 and TRBJ1-2; the match to TRBD1 covers 12 bases. Germline V gene data show CDR1 as SNHLY and CDR2 as FYNNEI. The CDR3 runs 13 residues. Trimming at V came to 5 bases and at J to 8 bases, leaving 3 bases not matched to a gene. CDR3 amino acids: CASSRDRGLGYTF. The DNA for the CDR3 is TGTGCCAGCAGTCGGGACAGGGGGCTGGGCTACACCTTC.

This clone was observed many times. This sequence joins TRBV7-9 and TRBJ1-5, with D unclear. The CDR3 is 14 residues long. V shed 2 bases and J shed 9 bases, with 14 bases lying between them. CDR1 is SEHNR, CDR2 FQNEAQ, per germline (reference sequence). The CDR3 sequence: CASSLTGDVRPQHF. Written as DNA, the CDR3 is TGTGCCAGCAGCTTAACCGGGGATGTTCGGCCCCAGCATTTT.

CDR3 sequence reads: CASSESRGTYEQYF. The CDR3 region has the DNA TGTGCCAGCAGTGAATCCCGGGGGACCTACGAGCAGTACTTC. V gene TRBV2 combines with J gene TRBJ2-7, with a weak D call TRBD2 (6 bases). Trimming took off 2 bases at V and 2 bases at J, with 10 bases between the two ends. The CDR3 runs 14 residues. In germline, CDR1 is SNHLY, CDR2 FYNNEI.

The CDR3 sequence: CASSLVSTTEAFF. CDR3 in DNA: TGTGCCAGCAGCTTAGTTAGCACCACTGAAGCTTTCTTT. The chain is built from TRBV7-6 and TRBJ1-1; no definite D call. The germline V gene has CDR1 SGHVS and CDR2 FNYEAQ. The ends were cut back, 1 base at V and 4 bases at J, with 7 bases in the middle. The CDR3 is 13 residues long. Combining the CDR3 with reference TRBV7-6 and TRBJ1-1 gives the whole variable domain GAGVSQSPRYKVTKRGQDVALRCDPISGHVSLYWYRQALGQGPEFLTYFNYEAQQDKSGLPNDRFSAERPEGSISTLTIQRTEQRDSAMYRCASSLVSTTEAFFGQGTRLTVV.

Notes on this clone: The junction and the germline gene differ at one end; a read error may be behind it. This rearrangement joins TRBV20-1 to TRBJ1-2, with D uncertain. Germline values: CDR1 DFQATT, CDR2 SNEGSKA (reference sequence). This CDR3 region has 8 residues. CDR3 sequence reads: CSASDGNF. Here the CDR3 DNA reads TGCAGTGCCAGCGACGGTAACTTC.